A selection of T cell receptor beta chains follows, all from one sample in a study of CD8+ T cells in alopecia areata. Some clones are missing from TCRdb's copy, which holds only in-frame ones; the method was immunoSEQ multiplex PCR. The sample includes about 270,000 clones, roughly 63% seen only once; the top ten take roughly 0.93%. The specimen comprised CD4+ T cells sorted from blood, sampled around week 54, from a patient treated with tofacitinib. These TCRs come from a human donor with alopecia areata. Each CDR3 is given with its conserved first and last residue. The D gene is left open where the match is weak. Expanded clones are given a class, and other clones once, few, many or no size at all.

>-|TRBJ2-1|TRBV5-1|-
TGCGCCAGCAGTCAGCAAGGGCCCTACAATGAGCAGTTCTTC
CASSQQGPYNEQFF
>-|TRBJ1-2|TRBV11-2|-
TGTGCCAGCAGCTTATTAGGAACCGCTAACTATGGCTACACCTTC
CASSLLGTANYGYTF
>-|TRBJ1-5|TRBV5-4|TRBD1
TGTGCCAGCGGCACAGGGACAGGGAGAAATCAGCCCCAGCATTTT
CASGTGTGRNQPQHF
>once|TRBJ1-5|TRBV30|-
TGTGCCTGGAGTGTGGATGGGAAACAGCCCCAGCATTTT
CAWSVDGKQPQHF
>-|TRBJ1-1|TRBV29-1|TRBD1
TGCAGCGTTAGACAGGGGGCGTTCACTGAAGCTTTCTTT
CSVRQGAFTEAFF
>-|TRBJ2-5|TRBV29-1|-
TGCAGCGTTGAAGCAGGGGCGGAGACCCAGTACTTC
CSVEAGAETQYF
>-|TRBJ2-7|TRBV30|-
TGTGCCTGGGCGGGACTCACCTACGAGCAGTACTTC
CAWAGLTYEQYF
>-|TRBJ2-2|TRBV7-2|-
TGTGCCATCCAGAACACCGGGGAGCTGTTTTTT
CAIQNTGELFF
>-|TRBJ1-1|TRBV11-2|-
TGTGCCAGCAGCCTGGGGGCAGGCCTGAACACTGAAGCTTTCTTT
CASSLGAGLNTEAFF
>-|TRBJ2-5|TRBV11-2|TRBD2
TGTGCCAGCAGCCAGACTAGCGATCAGACCCAGTACTTC
CASSQTSDQTQYF
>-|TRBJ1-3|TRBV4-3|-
TGCGCCAGCAGCCAAGGCGGTCGCTCTGGAAACACCATATATTTT
CASSQGGRSGNTIYF
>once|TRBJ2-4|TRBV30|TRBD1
TGTGCCTGGAGTGCCGGGACAGTACTAGCCAAAAACATTCAGTACTTC
CAWSAGTVLAKNIQYF
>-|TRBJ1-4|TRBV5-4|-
TGTGCCAGCAGCCGGCGGGGCTTCAATGAAAAACTGTTTTTT
CASSRRGFNEKLFF
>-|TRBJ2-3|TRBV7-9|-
TGTGCCAGCCACGGAGGGACATATCTCACAGATACGCAGTATTTT
CASHGGTYLTDTQYF
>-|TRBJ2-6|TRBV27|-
TGTGCCAGCAGTCCACAGCTCTCTGGGGCCAACGTCCTGACTTTC
CASSPQLSGANVLTF
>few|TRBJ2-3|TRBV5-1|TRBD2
TGCGCCAGCAGCTTGGAACTAGCGGGGGCTCTACTAGATACGCAGTATTTT
CASSLELAGALLDTQYF
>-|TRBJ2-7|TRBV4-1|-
TGCGCCAGCAGCCAGCAAGGGCGCAGCTACGAGCAGTACTTC
CASSQQGRSYEQYF
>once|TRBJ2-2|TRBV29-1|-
TGCAGCGTAGGACAAGGTGGTTTCACCGGGGAGCTGTTTTTT
CSVGQGGFTGELFF
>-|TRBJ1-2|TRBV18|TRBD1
TGTGCCAGCTCTTCGGACAGGGGAACTTATGGCTACACCTTC
CASSSDRGTYGYTF
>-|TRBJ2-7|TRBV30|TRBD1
TGTGCCTGGAGTGTGAGACAGGGGGCCGACGAGCAGTACTTC
CAWSVRQGADEQYF
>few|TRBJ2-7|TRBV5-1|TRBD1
TGCGCCAGCAGCTTTGGGGGGACAGGACTATCCTACGAGCAGTACTTC
CASSFGGTGLSYEQYF
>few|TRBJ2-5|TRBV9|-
TGTGCCAGCGGTGAGACCCAGTACTTC
CASGETQYF
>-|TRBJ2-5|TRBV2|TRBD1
TGTGCCAGCAGTGAGGGCAGGGGGCTAGAGACCCAGTACTTC
CASSEGRGLETQYF
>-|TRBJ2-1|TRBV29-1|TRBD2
TGCAGCGTGGAAGTAAGCGGGGGGGCATCGAGCTCCTACAATGAGCAGTTCTTC
CSVEVSGGASSSYNEQFF
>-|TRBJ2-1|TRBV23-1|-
TGCGCCAGCAGTCAACACGGGGGAGTATACAATGAGCAGTTCTTC
CASSQHGGVYNEQFF
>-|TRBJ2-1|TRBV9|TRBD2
TGTGCCAGCGGCCAAACTATAGCGGGCCAAGGGTACAATGAGCAGTTCTTC
CASGQTIAGQGYNEQFF
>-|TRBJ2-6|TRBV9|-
TGTGCCAGCAGCCTCCACTCTGGGGCCAACGTCCTGACTTTC
CASSLHSGANVLTF
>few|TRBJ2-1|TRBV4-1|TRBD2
TGCGCCAGCAGCCAAGATTATACTAGCGGGGGGGCCTCCTACAATGAGCAGTTCTTC
CASSQDYTSGGASYNEQFF
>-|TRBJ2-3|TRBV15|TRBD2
TGTGCCACCAGCAGAGGTAGCGGGGGGGTCGTAGATACGCAGTATTTT
CATSRGSGGVVDTQYF
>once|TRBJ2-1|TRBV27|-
TGTGCCAGCAGTTTAATCGGGACACTACTGCTGGATGAGCAGTTCTTC
CASSLIGTLLLDEQFF
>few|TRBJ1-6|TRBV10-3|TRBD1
TGTGCCATCAGACGACAGGGAGATAATTCACCCCTCCACTTT
CAIRRQGDNSPLHF
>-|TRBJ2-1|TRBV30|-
TGTGCCTGGAGCAAAATCTCCTACAATGAGCAGTTCTTC
CAWSKISYNEQFF
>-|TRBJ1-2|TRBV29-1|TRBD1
TGCAGCGTTGTGGACAGGGCCAGTTTGAGCTACACCTTC
CSVVDRASLSYTF
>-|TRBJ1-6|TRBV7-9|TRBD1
TGTGCCAGCAGCTTGGGACAGGGGGTGACCCTCCACTTT
CASSLGQGVTLHF
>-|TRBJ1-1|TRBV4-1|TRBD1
TGCGCCAGCAGCCGGGACAGGGGGCCTTACCGGACTGAAGCTTTCTTT
CASSRDRGPYRTEAFF
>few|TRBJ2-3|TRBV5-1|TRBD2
TGCGCCAGCAGCTTGTTTACTAGCGGGGTCACAGATACGCAGTATTTT
CASSLFTSGVTDTQYF
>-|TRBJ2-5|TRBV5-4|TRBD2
TGTGCCAGCAGCTTGTGGCTAGCGGGGGCCGACGACCAAGAGACCCAGTACTTC
CASSLWLAGADDQETQYF
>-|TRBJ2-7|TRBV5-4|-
TGTGCCAGCAGCTTGGGGATGAACTACGAGCAGTACTTC
CASSLGMNYEQYF
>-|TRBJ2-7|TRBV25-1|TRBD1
TGTGCCAGCTCGGAAGGTCCGGGACAGCGGAGAGAGCAGTACTTC
CASSEGPGQRREQYF
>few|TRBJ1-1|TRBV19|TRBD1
TGTGCCAGTAGTATGCCTCCGGACAGGGTTAGGACTGAAGCTTTCTTT
CASSMPPDRVRTEAFF
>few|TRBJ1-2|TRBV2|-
TGTGCCAGCAGTCAAGGCACAGCCTATGGCTACACCTTC
CASSQGTAYGYTF
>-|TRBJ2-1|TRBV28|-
TGTGCCAGCGCCCTGTGGGGAAATGAGCAGTTCTTC
CASALWGNEQFF
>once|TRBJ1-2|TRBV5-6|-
TGTGCCAGCAGCTTGAACGACGGAGCTAACTATGGCTACACCTTC
CASSLNDGANYGYTF
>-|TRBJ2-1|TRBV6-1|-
TGTGCCAGCAGCAGTGAACTAGCCCAATACAATGAGCAGTTCTTC
CASSSELAQYNEQFF
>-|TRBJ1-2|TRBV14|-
TGTGCCAGCAGCCAAGACACAGTCCATGGCTACACCTTC
CASSQDTVHGYTF
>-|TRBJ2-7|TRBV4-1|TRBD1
TGCGCCAGCAGCCAAGCAGGACAGGGTGGGTACGAGCAGTACTTC
CASSQAGQGGYEQYF
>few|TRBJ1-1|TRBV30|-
TGTGCCTGGAACCGAAGGGCGGACACTGAAGCTTTCTTT
CAWNRRADTEAFF
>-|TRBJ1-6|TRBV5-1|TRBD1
TGCGCCAGCAGCTTCGGACAGGGGGGTGATTCACCCCTCCACTTT
CASSFGQGGDSPLHF
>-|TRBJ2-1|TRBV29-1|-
TGCAGCGGTATAACAGGGAATGAGCAGTTCTTC
CSGITGNEQFF
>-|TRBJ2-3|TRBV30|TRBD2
TGTGCCTGGAGTCCCGGACTAGCGGGGGGTGGCACAGATACGCAGTATTTT
CAWSPGLAGGGTDTQYF
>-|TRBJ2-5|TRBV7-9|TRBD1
TGTGCCAGCAGCTCGACAGGGGTGGAAGAGACCCAGTACTTC
CASSSTGVEETQYF
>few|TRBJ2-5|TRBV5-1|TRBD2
TGCGCCAGCAGCTTGGCTGCTAGCGGAGAGACCCAGTACTTC
CASSLAASGETQYF
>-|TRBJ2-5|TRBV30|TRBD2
TGTGCCTGGAGTGTACGGCTAGCGGGGCCGTACTTC
CAWSVRLAGPYF
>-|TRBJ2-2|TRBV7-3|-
TGTGCCAGCAGCTTGGGCAGGGCGAACACCGGGGAGCTGTTTTTT
CASSLGRANTGELFF
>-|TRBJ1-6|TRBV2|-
TGTGCCAGCAGTGAATTTGGGGAACCGGGCCACTTT
CASSEFGEPGHF
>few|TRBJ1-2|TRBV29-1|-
TGCAGCGTTGTTCCGGGACCGAACTATGGCTACACCTTC
CSVVPGPNYGYTF
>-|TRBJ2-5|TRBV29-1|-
TGCAGCGTTGAGGTGTACGGTGGAGAGACCCAGTACTTC
CSVEVYGGETQYF
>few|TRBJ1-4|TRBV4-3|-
TGCGCCAGCAGCCAAGATCAGGGAAGGAATGAAAAACTGTTTTTT
CASSQDQGRNEKLFF